The rows below give T cell receptor beta chains drawn from one sample of a study of cytomegalovirus exposure and HLA in healthy donors. Produced via immunoSEQ multiplex PCR; TCRdb's table is partial and in-frame only. This sample yields around 130,000 clones, of which roughly 84% are seen a single time; roughly 2% belongs to the top ten. The sample consisted of PBMCs. The receptors originated from a woman aged 25 to 39 in good health and CMV-seronegative. Each CDR3 is given with its conserved first and last residue. D genes are given only for firm matches. For some rows the clone size is stated as once, few or many, or as a class when expanded; others skip it.

abundance	d_gene	j_gene	v_gene	CDR3aa	CDR3nt
few	-	TRBJ2-4	TRBV5-6	CASSEGQTKNIQYF	TGTGCCAGCAGCGAAGGACAAACCAAAAACATTCAGTACTTC
-	-	TRBJ2-5	TRBV5-4	CASSVYMETQYF	TGTGCCAGCAGCGTGTATATGGAGACCCAGTACTTC
-	-	TRBJ1-3	TRBV30	CAWSFPGSSGNTIYF	TGTGCCTGGAGCTTCCCTGGGAGTTCTGGAAACACCATATATTTT
-	-	TRBJ1-1	TRBV18	CASLPRGGTEAFF	TGTGCCAGCTTACCGAGGGGGGGCACTGAAGCTTTCTTT
-	-	TRBJ2-2	TRBV5-1	CASSLVPGNGELFF	TGCGCCAGCAGCTTGGTACCGGGGAACGGGGAGCTGTTTTTT
-	-	TRBJ1-3	TRBV6-6	CASFGTGNTIYF	TGTGCCAGCTTTGGCACCGGAAACACCATATATTTT
once	-	TRBJ1-2	TRBV30	CAWNPARYGYTF	TGTGCCTGGAACCCCGCGAGGTATGGCTACACCTTC
-	-	TRBJ1-2	TRBV27	CASSTGGYGYTF	TGTGCCAGCAGCACGGGGGGCTATGGCTACACCTTC
-	TRBD1	TRBJ2-5	TRBV4-1	CASSQEGTGLAQYF	TGCGCCAGCAGCCAAGAAGGGACAGGGTTGGCCCAGTACTTC
-	-	TRBJ2-5	TRBV12-5	CASGPRLGETQYF	TGTGCTAGTGGCCCCAGACTTGGAGAGACCCAGTACTTC
-	TRBD1	TRBJ2-1	TRBV12-5	CASGLGRDRGSNEQFF	TGTGCTAGTGGTTTGGGCCGGGACAGGGGGTCCAATGAGCAGTTCTTC
-	TRBD1	TRBJ2-7	TRBV11-2	CASSQDRSPEQYF	TGTGCCAGCAGCCAGGACAGGAGCCCGGAGCAGTACTTC
-	-	TRBJ1-1	TRBV5-1	CASTQDTEAFF	TGCGCCAGCACCCAGGACACTGAAGCTTTCTTT
-	-	TRBJ1-3	TRBV18	CASSPPGGRGNTIYF	TGTGCCAGCTCACCACCGGGGGGAAGAGGAAACACCATATATTTT
-	TRBD2	TRBJ2-1	TRBV9	CASSPASGGPNEQFF	TGTGCCAGCAGCCCAGCTAGCGGGGGCCCCAATGAGCAGTTCTTC
-	-	TRBJ1-2	TRBV5-1	CASSLGGSNYGYTF	TGCGCCAGCAGCTTAGGGGGTTCGAACTATGGCTACACCTTC
once	-	TRBJ2-1	TRBV7-9	CASSSEWTVNEQFF	TGTGCCAGCAGCTCGGAATGGACAGTCAATGAGCAGTTCTTC
-	-	TRBJ2-1	TRBV7-9	CASSLAGLSSYNEQFF	TGTGCCAGCAGCTTAGCGGGACTTAGCTCCTACAATGAGCAGTTCTTC
-	-	TRBJ1-2	TRBV4-3	CASSSRRGNGYTF	TGCGCCAGCAGCTCACGACGGGGAAATGGCTACACCTTC
-	TRBD1	TRBJ2-5	TRBV27	CASRYRGAFETQYF	TGTGCCAGCAGATACAGGGGCGCCTTCGAGACCCAGTACTTC
once	-	TRBJ2-2	TRBV5-4	CASSLGRVTGELFF	TGTGCCAGCAGCTTGGGGAGGGTCACCGGGGAGCTGTTTTTT
-	TRBD1	TRBJ1-1	TRBV13	CASSFRQGGKNAEAFF	TGTGCCAGCAGCTTCCGACAGGGGGGAAAGAACGCTGAAGCTTTCTTT
-	-	TRBJ1-2	TRBV4-1	CASSPIGLANYGYTF	TGCGCCAGCAGCCCCATAGGCCTAGCTAACTATGGCTACACCTTC
-	-	TRBJ1-1	TRBV19	CASSVFAGAVNTEAFF	TGTGCCAGTAGTGTTTTTGCGGGGGCCGTGAACACTGAAGCTTTCTTT
-	-	TRBJ2-4	TRBV2	CASGGTGYIQYF	TGTGCCAGCGGGGGGACTGGGTACATTCAGTACTTC
-	-	TRBJ2-7	TRBV2	CASRGSGLKAYEQYF	TGTGCCAGCAGGGGGAGCGGACTCAAGGCTTACGAGCAGTACTTC
-	-	TRBJ1-4	TRBV5-1	CASSLAGGTEKLFF	TGCGCCAGCAGCTTGGCGGGGGGTACTGAAAAACTGTTTTTT
-	TRBD1	TRBJ2-7	TRBV7-6	CASSLGTGGNREQYF	TGTGCCAGCAGCTTGGGGACAGGGGGAAATCGGGAGCAGTACTTC
-	-	TRBJ1-2	TRBV6-5	CASSYHRERNYGYTF	TGTGCCAGCAGTTACCACAGGGAGAGGAACTATGGCTACACCTTC
-	-	TRBJ1-5	TRBV6-1	CASRERYSNQPQHF	TGTGCCAGCAGGGAGCGATATTCGAATCAGCCCCAGCATTTT
-	-	TRBJ2-1	TRBV9	CASSKVGAASNEQFF	TGTGCCAGCAGCAAAGTAGGGGCCGCTAGTAATGAGCAGTTCTTC
-	TRBD2	TRBJ2-1	TRBV5-1	CASRTSGSNEQFF	TGCGCCAGCAGGACTAGCGGCAGCAATGAGCAGTTCTTC